This TCR beta chain was observed in a study of blood T cells in healthy people across ages. The second PCR ran about 6 to 11 cycles with a sample-barcoded 5' primer and J-beta primers. TCRdb re-called the 5' RACE reads with MiXCR, one entry per CDR3 protein. The sample has approximately 1,100,000 distinct CDR3 sequences, 45% seen once. This CDR3 contains 14 residues. Deletions cut 1 base from V and 3 bases from J, with 9 bases between. Germline assignment: CDR1 SGHNT and CDR2 YENEEA. The source material was blood. The sequence was collected from a woman aged 60-75 years in good health. The rearrangement links TRBV11-3 to TRBJ2-5, with D perhaps matching TRBD2 (5 bases). The CDR3 reads CASSLGRREETQYF. CDR3 in DNA: TGTGCCAGCAGCTTAGGCCGGCGGGAAGAGACCCAGTACTTC.